This T cell receptor beta chain was captured by sequencing in a study of PD-1 blockade in classical Hodgkin lymphoma. The method was immunoSEQ multiplex PCR; TCRdb's version includes in-frame clones alone and lacks a portion of them. The profile shows under 20,000 clones, 82% of them singletons. There was relapse after autologous stem cell transplantation in every patient, and there was variation in brentuximab vedotin exposure. The CDR3 sequence is 16 residues long. Germline CDR1 is KGHSH and CDR2 is LQKENI. Trimming removed 4 bases from V and 6 bases from J; junction bases left unmatched: 15. This clonotype was obtained from a human donor with classical Hodgkin lymphoma. This chain links TRBV18 with TRBJ2-7; 7 nucleotides agree with TRBD1. This specimen consisted of peripheral blood mononuclear cells (PBMCs), obtained before the second cycle of nivolumab. For the CDR3, the DNA is TGTGCCAGCTCACAATTACAGGGGCAACGATCTCTCGAGCAGTACTTC. Translation gives CASSQLQGQRSLEQYF.